This TCR beta chain was identified in a study of shared clonotypes between healthy human individuals. Study summary: The donor group consisted of a couple of women and a few men, aged 18 to 49.

A remark on this clone: The antigen remains unidentified.

Findings and limits, study-wide: All-four-donor shared clonotypes had higher generation probabilities than non-shared clonotypes did.

V shed 4 bases and J 2 bases; nucleotides not matched to a gene: 7. Per germline, CDR1 MNHEY and CDR2 SVGAGI. The CDR3 consists of 16 residues. Some 30,000 T cell genomes, or 200 ng DNA, went into the sorted-subset replicate PCRs. Clones were read by immunoSEQ multiplex PCR, and TCRdb kept only the in-frame ones, dropping some. Of some 700,000 clones in the sample, about 90% are singletons; the top ten hold approximately 35%. The TCR sequence derives from a man younger than 35 in good health. Some clones in this sample may be carry-over from other donors' samples. The material sequenced was memory CD8+ T cells from PBMCs. Subset denoted: CD45RO+ cells pooled with CCR7-negative TemRA cells. The chain is built from TRBV6-5 and TRBJ2-3, with 9 positions matching TRBD2. Here the CDR3 DNA reads TGTGCCAGCAGTTCCCTTCTAGCGGGGTACACAGATACGCAGTATTTT. It encodes CASSSLLAGYTDTQYF.